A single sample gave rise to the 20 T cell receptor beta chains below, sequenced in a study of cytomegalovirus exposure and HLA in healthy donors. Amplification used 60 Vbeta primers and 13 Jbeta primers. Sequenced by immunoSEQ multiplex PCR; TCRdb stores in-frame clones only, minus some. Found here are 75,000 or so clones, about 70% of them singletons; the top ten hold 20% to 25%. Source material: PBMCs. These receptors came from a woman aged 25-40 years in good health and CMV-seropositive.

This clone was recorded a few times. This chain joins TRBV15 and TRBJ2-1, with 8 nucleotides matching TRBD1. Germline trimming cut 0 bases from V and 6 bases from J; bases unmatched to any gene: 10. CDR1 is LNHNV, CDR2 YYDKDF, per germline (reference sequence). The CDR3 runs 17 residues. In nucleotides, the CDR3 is TGTGCCACCAGCAGAGATAGACAGGGGTCCCCTCGCAATGAGCAGTTCTTC. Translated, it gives CATSRDRQGSPRNEQFF.

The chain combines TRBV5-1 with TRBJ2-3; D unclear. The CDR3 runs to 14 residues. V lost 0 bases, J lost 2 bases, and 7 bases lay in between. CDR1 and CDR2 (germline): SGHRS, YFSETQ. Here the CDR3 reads CASSLAVATDTQYF. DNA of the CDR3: TGCGCCAGCAGCTTGGCAGTAGCCACAGATACGCAGTATTTT. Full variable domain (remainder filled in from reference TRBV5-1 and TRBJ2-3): KAGVTQTPRYLIKTRGQQVTLSCSPISGHRSVSWYQQTPGQGLQFLFEYFSETQRNKGNFPGRFSGRQFSNSRSEMNVSTLELGDSALYLCASSLAVATDTQYFGPGTRLTVL.

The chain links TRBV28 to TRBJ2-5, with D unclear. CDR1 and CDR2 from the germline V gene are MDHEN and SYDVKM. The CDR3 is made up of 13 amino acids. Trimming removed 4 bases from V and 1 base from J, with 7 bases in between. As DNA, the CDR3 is TGTGCCAGCAGTTCGTTTCCCCAAGAGACCCAGTACTTC. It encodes CASSSFPQETQYF.

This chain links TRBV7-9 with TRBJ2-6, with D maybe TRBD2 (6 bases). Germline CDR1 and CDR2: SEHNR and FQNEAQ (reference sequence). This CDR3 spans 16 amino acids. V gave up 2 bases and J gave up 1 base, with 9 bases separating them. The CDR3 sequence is CASSLMTSSGANVLTF. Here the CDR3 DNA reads TGTGCCAGCAGCTTAATGACTAGTTCTGGGGCCAACGTCCTGACTTTC.

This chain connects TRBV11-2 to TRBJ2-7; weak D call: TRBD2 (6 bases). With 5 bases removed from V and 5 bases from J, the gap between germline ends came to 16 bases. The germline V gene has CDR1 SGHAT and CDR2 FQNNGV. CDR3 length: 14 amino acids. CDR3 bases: TGTGCCAGCAGCGGGGGGTTTTCCCTCCACGAGCAGTACTTC. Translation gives CASSGGFSLHEQYF.

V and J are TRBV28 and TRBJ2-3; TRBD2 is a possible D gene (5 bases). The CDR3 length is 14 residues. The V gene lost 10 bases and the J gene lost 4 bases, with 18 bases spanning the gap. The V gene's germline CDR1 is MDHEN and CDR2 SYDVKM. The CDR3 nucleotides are TGTGCCATCTCGGGGTGGAAATCCTCAGATACGCAGTATTTT. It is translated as CAISGWKSSDTQYF.

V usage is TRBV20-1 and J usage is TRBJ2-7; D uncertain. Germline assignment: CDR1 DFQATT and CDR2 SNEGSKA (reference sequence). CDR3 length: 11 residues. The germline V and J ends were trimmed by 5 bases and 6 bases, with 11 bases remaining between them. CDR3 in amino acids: CSAPATVEQYF. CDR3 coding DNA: TGCAGTGCTCCCGCTACCGTCGAGCAGTACTTC.

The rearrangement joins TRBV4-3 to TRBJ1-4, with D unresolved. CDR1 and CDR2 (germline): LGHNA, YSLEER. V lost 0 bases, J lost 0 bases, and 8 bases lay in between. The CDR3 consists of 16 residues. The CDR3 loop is CASSQDASATNEKLFF. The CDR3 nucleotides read TGCGCCAGCAGCCAAGATGCGAGTGCAACTAATGAAAAACTGTTTTTT.

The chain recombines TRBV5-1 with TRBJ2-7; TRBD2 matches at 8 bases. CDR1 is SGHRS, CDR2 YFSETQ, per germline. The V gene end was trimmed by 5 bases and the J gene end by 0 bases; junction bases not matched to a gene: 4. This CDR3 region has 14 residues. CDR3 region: CASRDGTSSYEQYF. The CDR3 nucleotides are TGCGCCAGCAGGGACGGGACTAGCTCCTACGAGCAGTACTTC.

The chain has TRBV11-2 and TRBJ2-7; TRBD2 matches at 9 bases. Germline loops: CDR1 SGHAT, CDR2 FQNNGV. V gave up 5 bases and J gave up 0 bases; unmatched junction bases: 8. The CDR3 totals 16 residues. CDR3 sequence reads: CASSPRSSGSSYEQYF. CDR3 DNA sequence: TGTGCCAGCAGCCCCCGGAGTAGCGGGAGCTCCTACGAGCAGTACTTC.

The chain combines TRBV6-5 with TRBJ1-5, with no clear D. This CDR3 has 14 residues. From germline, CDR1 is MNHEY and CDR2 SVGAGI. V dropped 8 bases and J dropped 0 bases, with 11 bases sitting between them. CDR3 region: CASAAGFSNQPQHF. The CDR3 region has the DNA TGTGCCAGCGCGGCCGGATTTAGCAATCAGCCCCAGCATTTT.

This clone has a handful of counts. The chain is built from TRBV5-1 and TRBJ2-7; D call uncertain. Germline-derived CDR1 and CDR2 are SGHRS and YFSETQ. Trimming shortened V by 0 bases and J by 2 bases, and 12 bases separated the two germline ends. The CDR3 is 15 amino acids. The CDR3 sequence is CASSLESEPTYEQYF. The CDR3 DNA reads TGCGCCAGCAGCTTGGAAAGCGAACCAACCTACGAGCAGTACTTC.

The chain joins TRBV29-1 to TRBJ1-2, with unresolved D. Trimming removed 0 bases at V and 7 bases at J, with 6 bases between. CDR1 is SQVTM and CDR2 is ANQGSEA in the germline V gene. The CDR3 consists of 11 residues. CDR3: CSVEDRGGYTF. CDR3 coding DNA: TGCAGCGTTGAAGATCGAGGTGGCTACACCTTC.

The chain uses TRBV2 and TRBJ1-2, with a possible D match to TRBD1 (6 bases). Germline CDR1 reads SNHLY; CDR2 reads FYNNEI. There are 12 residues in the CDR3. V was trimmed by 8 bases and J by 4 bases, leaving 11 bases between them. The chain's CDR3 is CASEQGTYGYTF. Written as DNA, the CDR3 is TGTGCCAGCGAACAGGGTACCTATGGCTACACCTTC.

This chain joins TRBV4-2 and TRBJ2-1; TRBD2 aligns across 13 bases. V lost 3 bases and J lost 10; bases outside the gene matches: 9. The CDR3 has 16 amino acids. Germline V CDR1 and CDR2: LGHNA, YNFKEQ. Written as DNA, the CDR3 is TGTGCCAGCAGCCAGGGGACTAGCGGGACAGGGAGGGAGCAGTTCTTC. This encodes CASSQGTSGTGREQFF.

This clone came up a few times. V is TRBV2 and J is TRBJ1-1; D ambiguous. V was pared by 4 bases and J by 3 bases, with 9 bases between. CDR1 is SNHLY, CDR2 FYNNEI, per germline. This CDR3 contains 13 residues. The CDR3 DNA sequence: TGTGCCAGCAGTGGGCGGTGGGACACTGAAGCTTTCTTT. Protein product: CASSGRWDTEAFF.

The CDR3 nucleotides are TGCGCCAGCAGCCAAGACAGGGGGGCTCGAACTGAAGCTTTCTTT. It codes for CASSQDRGARTEAFF. The J gene is TRBJ1-1, the V gene TRBV4-3, with 7 bases aligning to TRBD1. CDR1 LGHNA and CDR2 YSLEER come from the germline V gene. Unmatched junction bases numbered 6, after V lost 0 bases and J lost 5 bases. The CDR3 is 15 amino acids.

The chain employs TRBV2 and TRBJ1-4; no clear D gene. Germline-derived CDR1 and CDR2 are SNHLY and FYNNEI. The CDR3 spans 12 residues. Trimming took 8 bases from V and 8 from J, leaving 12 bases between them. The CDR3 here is CASSGREEKLFF. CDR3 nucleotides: TGTGCCAGCTCGGGCCGGGAGGAAAAACTGTTTTTT. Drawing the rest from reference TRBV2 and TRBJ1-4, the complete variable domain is EPEVTQTPSHQVTQMGQEVILRCVPISNHLYFYWYRQILGQKVEFLVSFYNNEISEKSEIFDDQFSVERPDGSNFTLKIRSTKLEDSAMYFCASSGREEKLFFGSGTQLSVL.

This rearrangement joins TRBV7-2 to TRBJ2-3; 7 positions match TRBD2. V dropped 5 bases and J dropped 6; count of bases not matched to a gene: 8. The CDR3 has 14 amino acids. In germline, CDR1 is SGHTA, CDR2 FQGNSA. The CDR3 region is CASSDRLASDTQYF. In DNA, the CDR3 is TGTGCCAGCAGCGATAGACTAGCTTCGGATACGCAGTATTTT.

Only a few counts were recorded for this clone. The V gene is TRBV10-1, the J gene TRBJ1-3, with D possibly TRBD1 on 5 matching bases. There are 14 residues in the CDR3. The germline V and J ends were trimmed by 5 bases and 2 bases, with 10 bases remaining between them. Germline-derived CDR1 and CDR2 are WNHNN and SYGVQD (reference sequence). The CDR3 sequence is CASSQEGTGNTIYF. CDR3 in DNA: TGCGCCAGCAGTCAGGAGGGGACTGGAAACACCATATATTTT.